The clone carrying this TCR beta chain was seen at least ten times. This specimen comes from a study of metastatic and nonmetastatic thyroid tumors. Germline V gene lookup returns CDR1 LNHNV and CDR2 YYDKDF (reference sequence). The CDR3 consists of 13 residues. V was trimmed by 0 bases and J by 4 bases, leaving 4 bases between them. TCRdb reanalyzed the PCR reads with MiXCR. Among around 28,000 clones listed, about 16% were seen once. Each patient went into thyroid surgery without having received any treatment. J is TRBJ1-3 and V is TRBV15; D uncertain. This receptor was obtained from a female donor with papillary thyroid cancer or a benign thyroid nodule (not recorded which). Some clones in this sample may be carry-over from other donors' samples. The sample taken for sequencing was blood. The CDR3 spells CATSRDPGNTIYF. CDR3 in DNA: TGTGCCACCAGCAGAGATCCCGGAAACACCATATATTTT.